This TCR beta chain was observed in a study of Ad26.COV2.S vaccination and SARS-CoV-2 variants. Study as a whole: Ad26.COV2.S, an intramuscular injection, was given once or twice 56 days apart.

Stated treatment: 15 to 20 received Ad26.COV2.S at low or high dose, single or two shots; roughly 5 received placebo; per-sample allocation not given. Samples came from day 63 after the first vaccine or placebo injection. Clones were sequenced by immunoSEQ multiplex PCR, and TCRdb holds only the in-frame ones, with some missing. The sample holds approximately 450,000 clones; around 90% are singletons and the top ten take 9% to 15%. Trimming shortened V by 6 bases and J by 6 bases, and 15 bases separated the two germline ends. This CDR3 is 14 amino acids long. Germline V gene data show CDR1 as SGHVS and CDR2 as FNYEAQ.

Sequenced material: peripheral blood, taken in a trial of Ad26.COV2.S vaccine versus placebo. The chain employs TRBV7-6 and TRBJ2-1, with a tentative D call TRBD2 (6 bases). This clonotype was sampled from a person aged 18 to 65 who received the Ad26.COV2.S COVID-19 vaccine or a placebo. The CDR3 sequence: CASRHRPGLNEQFF. The CDR3 bases are TGTGCCAGCAGACACCGACCGGGACTCAATGAGCAGTTCTTC.